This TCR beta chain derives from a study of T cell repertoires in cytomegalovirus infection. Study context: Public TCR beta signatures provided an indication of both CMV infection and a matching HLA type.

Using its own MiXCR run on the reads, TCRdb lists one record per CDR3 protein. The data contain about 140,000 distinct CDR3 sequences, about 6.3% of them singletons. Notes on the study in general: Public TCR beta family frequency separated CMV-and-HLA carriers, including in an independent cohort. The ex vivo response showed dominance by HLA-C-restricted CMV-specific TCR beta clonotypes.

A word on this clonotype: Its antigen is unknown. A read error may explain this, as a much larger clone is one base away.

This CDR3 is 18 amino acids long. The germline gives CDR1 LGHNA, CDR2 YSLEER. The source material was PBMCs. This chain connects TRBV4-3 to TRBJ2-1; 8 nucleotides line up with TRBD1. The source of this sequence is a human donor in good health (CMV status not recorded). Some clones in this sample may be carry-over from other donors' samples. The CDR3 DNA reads TGCACCAGCAGCCAAGCCTACAGGGGGAGAAGCTCCTACAATGAGCAGTTCTTC. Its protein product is CTSSQAYRGRSSYNEQFF.